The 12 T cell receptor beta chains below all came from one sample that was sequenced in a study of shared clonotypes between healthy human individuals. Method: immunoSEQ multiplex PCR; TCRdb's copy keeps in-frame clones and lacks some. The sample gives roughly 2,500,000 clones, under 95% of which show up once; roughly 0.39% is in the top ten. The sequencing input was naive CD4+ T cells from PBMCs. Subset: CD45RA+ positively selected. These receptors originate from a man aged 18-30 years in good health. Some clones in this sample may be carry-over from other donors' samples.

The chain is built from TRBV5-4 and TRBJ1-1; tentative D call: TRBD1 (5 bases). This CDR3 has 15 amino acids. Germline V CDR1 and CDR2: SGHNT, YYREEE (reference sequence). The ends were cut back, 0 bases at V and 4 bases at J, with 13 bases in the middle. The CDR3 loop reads CASSLGVYGGTEAFF. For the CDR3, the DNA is TGTGCCAGCAGCTTGGGTGTGTATGGGGGCACTGAAGCTTTCTTT.

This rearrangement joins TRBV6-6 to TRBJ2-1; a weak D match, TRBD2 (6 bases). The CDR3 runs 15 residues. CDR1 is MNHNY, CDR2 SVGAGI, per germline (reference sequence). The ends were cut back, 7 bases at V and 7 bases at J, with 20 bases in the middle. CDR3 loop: CASTRLGEVWNEQFF. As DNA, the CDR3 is TGTGCCAGCACCCGGTTGGGGGAGGTTTGGAATGAGCAGTTCTTC.

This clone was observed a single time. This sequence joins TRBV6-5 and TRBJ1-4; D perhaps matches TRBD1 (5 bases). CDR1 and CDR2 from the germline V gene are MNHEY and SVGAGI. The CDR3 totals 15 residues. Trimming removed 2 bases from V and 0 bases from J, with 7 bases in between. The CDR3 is CASSYDSSTNEKLFF. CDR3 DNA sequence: TGTGCCAGCAGTTACGACAGTTCAACTAATGAAAAACTGTTTTTT.

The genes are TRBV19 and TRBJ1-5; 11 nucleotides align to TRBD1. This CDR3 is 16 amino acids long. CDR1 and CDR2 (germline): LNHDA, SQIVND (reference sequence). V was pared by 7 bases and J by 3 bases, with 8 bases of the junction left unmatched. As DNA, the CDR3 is TGTGCCAGTACGGACGGGACAGGGGGTTTCAATCAGCCCCAGCATTTT. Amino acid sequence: CASTDGTGGFNQPQHF.

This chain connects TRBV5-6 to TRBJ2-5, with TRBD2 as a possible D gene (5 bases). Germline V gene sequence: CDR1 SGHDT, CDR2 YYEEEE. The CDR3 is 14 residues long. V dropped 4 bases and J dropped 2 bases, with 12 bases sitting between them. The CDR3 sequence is CASSVLGIQETQYF. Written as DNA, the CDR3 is TGTGCCAGCAGCGTACTAGGAATTCAAGAGACCCAGTACTTC.

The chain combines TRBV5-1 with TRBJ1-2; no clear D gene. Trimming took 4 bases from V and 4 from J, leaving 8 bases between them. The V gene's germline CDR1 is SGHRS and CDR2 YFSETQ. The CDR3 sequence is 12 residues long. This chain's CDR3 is CASSIGTYGYTF. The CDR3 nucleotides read TGCGCCAGCAGCATAGGAACCTATGGCTACACCTTC.

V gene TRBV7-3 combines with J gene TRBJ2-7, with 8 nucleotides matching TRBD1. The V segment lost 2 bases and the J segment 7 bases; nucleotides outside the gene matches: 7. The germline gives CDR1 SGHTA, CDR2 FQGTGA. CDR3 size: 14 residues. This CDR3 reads CASSLLGQGSEQYF. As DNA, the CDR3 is TGTGCCAGCAGCTTACTCGGACAGGGCTCGGAGCAGTACTTC.

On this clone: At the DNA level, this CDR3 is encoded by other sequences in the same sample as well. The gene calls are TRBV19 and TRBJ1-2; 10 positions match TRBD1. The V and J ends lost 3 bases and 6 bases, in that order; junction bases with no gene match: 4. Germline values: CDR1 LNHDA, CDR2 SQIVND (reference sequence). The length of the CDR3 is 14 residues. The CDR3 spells CASSIRDRGNGYTF. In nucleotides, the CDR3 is TGTGCCAGTAGTATTCGGGACAGGGGTAATGGCTACACCTTC.

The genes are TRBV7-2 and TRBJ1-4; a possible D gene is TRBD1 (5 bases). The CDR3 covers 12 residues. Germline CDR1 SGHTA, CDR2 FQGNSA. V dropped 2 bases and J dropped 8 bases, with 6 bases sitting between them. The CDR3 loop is CASSLRGEKLFF. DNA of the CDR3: TGTGCCAGCAGCTTACGGGGGGAAAAACTGTTTTTT.

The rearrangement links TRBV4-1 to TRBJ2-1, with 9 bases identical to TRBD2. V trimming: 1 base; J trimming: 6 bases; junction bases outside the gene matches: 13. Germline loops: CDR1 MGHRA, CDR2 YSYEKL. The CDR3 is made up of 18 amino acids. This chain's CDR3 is CASSQVGSWLAGINEQFF. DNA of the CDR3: TGCGCCAGCAGCCAAGTCGGTTCGTGGCTAGCGGGAATCAATGAGCAGTTCTTC.

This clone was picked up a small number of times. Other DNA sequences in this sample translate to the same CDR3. Here the CDR3 reads CASSPEQETQYF. The CDR3 DNA reads as TGTGCCAGCTCACCGGAGCAAGAGACCCAGTACTTC. This chain connects TRBV18 to TRBJ2-5, with D hard to call. Germline V gene sequence: CDR1 KGHSH, CDR2 LQKENI. The length of the CDR3 is 12 residues. The ends were cut back, 3 bases at V and 2 bases at J, with 4 bases in the middle. Full variable domain (remainder filled in from reference TRBV18 and TRBJ2-5): NAGVMQNPRHLVRRRGQEARLRCSPMKGHSHVYWYRQLPEEGLKFMVYLQKENIIDESGMPKERFSAEFPKEGPSILRIQQVVRGDSAAYFCASSPEQETQYFGPGTRLLVL.

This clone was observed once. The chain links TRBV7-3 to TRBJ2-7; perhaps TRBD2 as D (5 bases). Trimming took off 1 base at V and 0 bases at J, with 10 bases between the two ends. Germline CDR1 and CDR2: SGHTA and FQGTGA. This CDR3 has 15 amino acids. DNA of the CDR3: TGTGCCAGCAGCTTAAGCGGGCTGGGCTCCTACGAGCAGTACTTC. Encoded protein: CASSLSGLGSYEQYF.